The T cell receptor (beta chain) described here comes from a study of blood T cell repertoires in COVID-19. Across the whole study: From T cells, B-cell-depleted T cells, or PBMCs came the material, which was cDNA or gDNA.

The CDR3 sequence is 14 residues long. The germline V and J ends were trimmed by 0 bases and 2 bases, with 8 bases remaining between them. Germline loops: CDR1 SGHNT, CDR2 YYREEE (reference sequence). Study processing details: From reference gene primer amplification, estimates of nucleated cell counts were derived. The data were produced by immunoSEQ multiplex PCR, yet TCRdb's version contains in-frame clones alone and is incomplete. From that table come the V and J calls and clone size; the DNA was used to work out D and trimming. The sample has 210,000 or so clones, roughly 90% seen once. The chain has TRBV5-4 and TRBJ2-5, with D possibly matching TRBD1 (5 bases). The source is a middle-aged man with acute or convalescent COVID-19. Specimen: peripheral blood. The CDR3 nucleotides read TGTGCCAGCAGCTTGGGGGGCAGGCAAGAGACCCAGTACTTC. This gives the protein CASSLGGRQETQYF.